A single sample is the source of the 23 T cell receptor beta chains below, sequenced in a study of cytomegalovirus exposure and HLA in healthy donors. Assay: immunoSEQ multiplex PCR; the TCRdb copy retains only in-frame clones and omits some. The sample holds about 160,000 clones, 65% to 90% seen once. Material: PBMCs. The receptor set was obtained from a woman under 30 in good health and CMV-seronegative.

The genes are TRBV19 and TRBJ2-5; D is ambiguous. The CDR3 runs to 15 residues. With 0 bases removed from V and 2 bases from J, the gap between germline ends came to 10 bases. Germline CDR1 reads LNHDA; CDR2 reads SQIVND (reference sequence). The DNA for the CDR3 is TGTGCCAGTAGTATAGATCTTCAGATTCAAGAGACCCAGTACTTC. Amino acid sequence: CASSIDLQIQETQYF.

The chain carries TRBV18 and TRBJ2-7; D might be TRBD2 (8 bases). CDR3 length: 15 amino acids. Germline values: CDR1 KGHSH, CDR2 LQKENI. With 6 bases removed from V and 6 bases from J, the gap between germline ends came to 21 bases. CDR3 coding DNA: TGTGCCAGCTCCGAAAACAGGGGACTAGGTTCCGAGCAGTACTTC. Amino acids: CASSENRGLGSEQYF. Variable domain in full (rest from reference TRBV18 and TRBJ2-7): NAGVMQNPRHLVRRRGQEARLRCSPMKGHSHVYWYRQLPEEGLKFMVYLQKENIIDESGMPKERFSAEFPKEGPSILRIQQVVRGDSAAYFCASSENRGLGSEQYFGPGTRLTVT.

The chain combines TRBV7-9 with TRBJ2-7; the match to TRBD2 covers 8 bases. Trimming at V came to 2 bases and at J to 3 bases, leaving 6 bases not matched to a gene. CDR1 is SEHNR, CDR2 FQNEAQ, per germline (reference sequence). CDR3 length equals 15 residues. The chain's CDR3 is CASSLTGGGSYEQYF. CDR3 coding DNA: TGTGCCAGCAGCTTAACGGGAGGGGGGAGCTACGAGCAGTACTTC.

This chain uses TRBV7-3 with TRBJ1-1; tentatively, D is TRBD1 (6 bases). Deletions cut 5 bases from V and 11 bases from J, with 24 bases between. Looked up from germline, CDR1 is SGHTA and CDR2 is FQGTGA. The CDR3 length is 15 residues. CDR3 amino acids: CASSPRGEGDRRAFF. Written as DNA, the CDR3 is TGTGCCAGCAGCCCCCGAGGAGAGGGCGACAGGAGGGCTTTCTTT.

The V call is TRBV27, the J call TRBJ1-1, with 9 nucleotides matching TRBD1. The V and J ends lost 6 bases and 4 bases, in that order; junction bases with no gene match: 9. The CDR3 runs to 15 residues. Germline V gene data show CDR1 as MNHEY and CDR2 as SMNVEV (reference sequence). In DNA, the CDR3 is TGTGCCAGCAGAACCAAGGGACAGGGAAGCACTGAAGCTTTCTTT. This sequence encodes CASRTKGQGSTEAFF.

This chain joins TRBV6-5 and TRBJ1-2; TRBD1 matches at 7 bases. Germline assignment: CDR1 MNHEY and CDR2 SVGAGI. V shed 6 bases, J shed 8 bases, and the junction held 15 bases outside the gene matches. This CDR3 has 15 amino acids. The CDR3 DNA is TGTGCCAGCAGACCGGGACAGAGAGTCTATATCGGCTACACCTTC. This sequence encodes CASRPGQRVYIGYTF.

CDR3 nucleotide sequence: TGTGCCAGTGCCGGAACTTCCCCACCATTAGCCAATGAGCAGTTCTTC. The encoded protein is CASAGTSPPLANEQFF. The chain links TRBV18 to TRBJ2-1; D is uncertain. CDR1 KGHSH and CDR2 LQKENI come from the germline V gene. Between the trimmed V and J ends, which lost 9 bases and 6 bases, there was a span of 24 bases. This CDR3 region has 16 residues. The full variable domain, completed using reference TRBV18 and TRBJ2-1, is NAGVMQNPRHLVRRRGQEARLRCSPMKGHSHVYWYRQLPEEGLKFMVYLQKENIIDESGMPKERFSAEFPKEGPSILRIQQVVRGDSAAYFCASAGTSPPLANEQFFGPGTRLTVL.

The chain links TRBV7-9 to TRBJ1-1; D unresolved. Trimming took off 2 bases at V and 5 bases at J, with 15 bases between the two ends. CDR3 size: 15 residues. The germline V gene encodes CDR1 SEHNR and CDR2 FQNEAQ (reference sequence). The CDR3 DNA sequence: TGTGCCAGCAGCTTAAGGTTGGAAGGGAGGACTGAAGCTTTCTTT. Translating it yields CASSLRLEGRTEAFF.

The V call is TRBV7-3, the J call TRBJ2-2; D remains ambiguous. The V gene lost 2 bases and the J gene lost 5 bases, with 9 bases spanning the gap. Per germline, CDR1 SGHTA and CDR2 FQGTGA. There are 14 residues in the CDR3. The CDR3 spells CASSLPSLTGELFF. The CDR3 bases are TGTGCCAGCAGCTTACCTTCCTTGACCGGGGAGCTGTTTTTT.

The gene calls are TRBV12-5 and TRBJ1-4; weak D call: TRBD1 (6 bases). This CDR3 has 16 amino acids. Germline loops: CDR1 LGHNT, CDR2 FRNRAP. Trimming pared 1 base from V and 2 bases from J, leaving 11 bases between. CDR3 region: CASGLATGPTNEKLFF. CDR3 DNA sequence: TGTGCTAGTGGTTTGGCGACAGGCCCTACTAATGAAAAACTGTTTTTT.

The gene calls are TRBV27 and TRBJ2-3, with 7 positions matching TRBD1. Germline V lookup: CDR1 MNHEY, CDR2 SMNVEV (reference sequence). This CDR3 comprises 16 residues. J was trimmed by 6 bases and V by 1 base; bases with no gene match: 10. CDR3 region: CASSLLGTAPSDTQYF. The CDR3 nucleotides read TGTGCCAGCAGTTTATTAGGGACAGCGCCCTCGGATACGCAGTATTTT.

V and J are TRBV7-6 and TRBJ2-5, with D maybe TRBD2 (7 bases). Germline V CDR1 and CDR2: SGHVS, FNYEAQ. Trimming pared 4 bases from V and 5 bases from J, leaving 20 bases between. The CDR3 runs 16 residues. CDR3 residues: CASSSRGAQVGETQYF. The CDR3, as DNA: TGTGCCAGCAGCTCCCGGGGGGCCCAAGTAGGGGAGACCCAGTACTTC.

This chain connects TRBV5-1 to TRBJ1-1; 9 bases match TRBD1. Unmatched junction bases numbered 5, after V lost 1 base and J lost 7 bases. Germline V gene sequence: CDR1 SGHRS, CDR2 YFSETQ. The CDR3 has 14 amino acids. The CDR3 region is CASSLSTGGHEAFF. CDR3 DNA: TGCGCCAGCAGCTTGTCTACAGGGGGCCATGAAGCTTTCTTT. Full variable domain (remainder filled in from reference TRBV5-1 and TRBJ1-1): KAGVTQTPRYLIKTRGQQVTLSCSPISGHRSVSWYQQTPGQGLQFLFEYFSETQRNKGNFPGRFSGRQFSNSRSEMNVSTLELGDSALYLCASSLSTGGHEAFFGQGTRLTVV.

The rearrangement joins TRBV5-1 to TRBJ2-7, with TRBD1 matching 7 bases. The CDR3 totals 15 residues. The V and J ends lost 0 bases and 6 bases, in that order; junction bases with no gene match: 9. Looked up from germline, CDR1 is SGHRS and CDR2 is YFSETQ. The CDR3: CASSLEGGPYGEQYF. The DNA of the CDR3 is TGCGCCAGCAGCTTGGAAGGGGGCCCGTACGGCGAGCAGTACTTC.

This clone qualifies as medium-sized. The CDR3 reads CASSEREGPDTQYF. In nucleotides, the CDR3 is TGTGCCAGCAGTGAGCGGGAGGGCCCAGATACGCAGTATTTT. The chain has TRBV6-4 and TRBJ2-3, with 9 bases identical to TRBD2. The CDR3 runs to 14 residues. Germline V CDR1 and CDR2: MRHNA, SNTAGT. Unmatched junction bases numbered 2, after V lost 3 bases and J lost 4 bases.

The gene calls are TRBV10-3 and TRBJ2-7; D gene uncertain. The length of the CDR3 is 14 residues. V was pared by 3 bases and J by 12 bases, with 21 bases between. Germline V CDR1 and CDR2: ENHRY, SYGVKD. The CDR3 spells CAISDPTQNGSPYF. In nucleotides, the CDR3 is TGTGCCATCAGTGACCCAACCCAAAATGGCTCCCCGTACTTC.

The CDR3 DNA sequence: TGTGCCAGCAGTGAAGGGGACAGGGTTAACTATGGCTACACCTTC. As protein: CASSEGDRVNYGYTF. The rearrangement joins TRBV6-1 to TRBJ1-2; 9 bases are a match to TRBD1. The CDR3 contains 15 residues. From germline, CDR1 is MNHNS and CDR2 SASEGT. Germline trimming cut 1 base from V and 1 base from J; bases unmatched to any gene: 1.

This clone was seen more than once but under ten times. The J gene is TRBJ2-7, the V gene TRBV5-1; 8 bases line up with TRBD1. The CDR3 is 15 residues long. Germline loops: CDR1 SGHRS, CDR2 YFSETQ. The V segment lost 4 bases and the J segment 5 bases; nucleotides outside the gene matches: 11. Here the CDR3 DNA reads TGCGCCAGCAGCCTAAGCCGACAGGGGACGAACGAGCAGTACTTC. It is translated as CASSLSRQGTNEQYF.

CDR3 sequence reads: CASSLASAGGLRNEQFF. The CDR3 DNA follows: TGTGCCAGCAGCTTAGCGTCAGCGGGGGGGCTCAGAAATGAGCAGTTCTTC. The rearrangement joins TRBV7-9 to TRBJ2-1; TRBD2 agrees at 10 bases. CDR1 is SEHNR, CDR2 FQNEAQ, per germline (reference sequence). V dropped 0 bases and J dropped 7; count of bases not matched to a gene: 9. CDR3 length: 17 residues.

The chain joins TRBV4-1 to TRBJ2-1; a weak D match, TRBD2 (7 bases). Trimming removed 1 base at V and 10 bases at J, with 20 bases between. This CDR3 is 16 amino acids long. CDR1 and CDR2 from the germline V gene are MGHRA and YSYEKL. The DNA for the CDR3 is TGCGCCAGCAGCCAAGGGCCTAGCGGAGGTCAGGGGGAGCAGTTCTTC. Translating gives CASSQGPSGGQGEQFF.

CDR3 region: CSVEEQGAREAFF. CDR3 sequence (DNA): TGCAGCGTTGAAGAACAGGGGGCGCGGGAAGCTTTCTTT. The J gene is TRBJ1-1, the V gene TRBV29-1, with TRBD1 identical over 9 bases. After removal of 0 bases from V and 8 bases from J, the junction contained 4 bases not matched to a gene. The CDR3 consists of 13 residues. Germline assignment: CDR1 SQVTM and CDR2 ANQGSEA.

The genes are TRBV30 and TRBJ1-2, with 8 positions matching TRBD1. V lost 7 bases to trimming and J lost 2 bases; unmatched junction nucleotides: 3. This CDR3 region has 12 residues. Germline lookup yields CDR1 GTSNPN and CDR2 SVGIG (reference sequence). CDR3 in DNA: TGTGCCTTGGCAGGGGGCAACTATGGCTACACCTTC. Its protein product is CALAGGNYGYTF. Full variable domain (rest looked up from reference TRBV30 and TRBJ1-2): SQTIHQWPATLVQPVGSPLSLECTVEGTSNPNLYWYRQAAGRGLQLLFYSVGIGQISSEVPQNLSASRPQDRQFILSSKKLLLSDSGFYLCALAGGNYGYTFGSGTRLTVV.

The V and J genes are TRBV6-1 and TRBJ1-2, with D possibly matching TRBD1 (6 bases). The germline V gene encodes CDR1 MNHNS and CDR2 SASEGT. The CDR3 runs 14 residues. V was trimmed by 4 bases and J by 4 bases, leaving 13 bases between them. The CDR3: CASSVPTGIYGYTF. For the CDR3, the DNA is TGTGCCAGCAGTGTACCCACAGGGATCTATGGCTACACCTTC.